Shown below are 23 T cell receptor beta chains from a single sample sequenced in a study of early T cells in non-severe SARS-CoV-2 infection. Using its own MiXCR run on the 5' RACE reads, TCRdb lists one record per CDR3 protein. The sample contains around 99,000 distinct CDR3 sequences, 11% of which appear only once. Sequencing was performed on whole blood. These receptors were obtained from an adult who was a healthcare worker with PCR-confirmed SARS-CoV-2 infection or an uninfected control (not recorded which).

This clonotype was counted only a few times. V and J are TRBV14 and TRBJ2-3; weak D call: TRBD2 (5 bases). Trimming pared 2 bases from V and 4 bases from J, leaving 16 bases between. The CDR3 contains 16 residues. Germline V gene lookup returns CDR1 SGHDN and CDR2 FVKESK. The CDR3 DNA is TGTGCCAGCAGCCAATTTCGGGGATTGGTTCCAGATACGCAGTATTTT. Protein product: CASSQFRGLVPDTQYF.

This clonotype occurred many times. The chain uses TRBV5-1 and TRBJ1-3, with D uncertain. Trimming removed 4 bases at V and 9 bases at J, with 17 bases between. Per germline, CDR1 SGHRS and CDR2 YFSETQ. The CDR3 consists of 14 residues. The CDR3 coding sequence is TGCGCCAGCAGCCCGACCGGAGACACGGCCACCATATATTTT. Protein: CASSPTGDTATIYF.

This clonotype was counted a few times. The chain couples TRBV7-8 to TRBJ2-7; D gene ambiguous. This CDR3 is 14 amino acids long. V was shortened by 6 bases and J by 2 bases, with 14 bases between the two germline ends. Germline V gene sequence: CDR1 SGHVS, CDR2 FQNEAQ. In nucleotides, the CDR3 is TGTGCCAGCAGTCCCAGGACCTCCCCCTACGAGCAGTACTTC. Its protein is CASSPRTSPYEQYF.

This clonotype was found many times. V is TRBV6-1 and J is TRBJ1-4; D call uncertain. Per the germline V gene, CDR1 is MNHNS and CDR2 is SASEGT. The V end was cut by 7 bases, the J end by 9 bases, with 18 bases between. The CDR3 is 14 amino acids. CDR3 protein: CASTHLGPTQKLFF. The CDR3 bases are TGTGCCAGCACCCACCTAGGGCCGACTCAAAAACTGTTTTTT.

The V and J genes are TRBV11-2 and TRBJ1-4; D perhaps matches TRBD1 (5 bases). The CDR3 covers 13 residues. V lost 5 bases, J lost 8 bases, and 12 bases lay in between. Germline V CDR1 and CDR2: SGHAT, FQNNGV. The DNA for the CDR3 is TGTGCCAGCAGCACTGGGGCATACGAAAAACTGTTTTTT. Translation gives CASSTGAYEKLFF.

About this clonotype itself: A much larger clone lies a single base off, so this may be a read error. The CDR3 DNA reads TGTGCCAGCAGTTACTTAGCGGGAGGGGGCTACGAGCGGTACTTC. Translating it yields CASSYLAGGGYERYF. V and J are TRBV6-5 and TRBJ2-7; 11 nucleotides agree with TRBD2. Germline V gene sequence: CDR1 MNHEY, CDR2 SVGAGI. The CDR3 covers 15 residues.

This clonotype has ten or more counts. The CDR3 sequence is CASKGSGYGYTF. The CDR3 nucleotides are TGTGCCAGCAAAGGGTCTGGCTATGGCTACACCTTC. V is TRBV6-5 and J is TRBJ1-2; no clear D. CDR1 is MNHEY, CDR2 SVGAGI, per germline. This CDR3 spans 12 amino acids. The V and J ends lost 7 bases and 4 bases respectively, with 10 bases between them.

This clonotype was observed many times. DNA for the CDR3: TGTGCCAGCAGCTTAGTTGGGGGAGGATACGGTGAGCAGTACTTC. Translated: CASSLVGGGYGEQYF. The chain uses TRBV7-2 and TRBJ2-7; D possibly corresponds to TRBD2 (6 bases). The CDR3 loop spans 15 amino acids. Germline CDR1 and CDR2: SGHTA and FQGNSA. V lost 1 base, J lost 7 bases, and 17 bases lay in between.

This clonotype was recorded a few times. The chain has TRBV28 and TRBJ2-7; 8 bases align to TRBD2. The germline CDR1 and CDR2 sequences are MDHEN and SYDVKM. The CDR3 has 15 residues. V was clipped by 7 bases and J by 4 bases; unmatched bases: 12. The CDR3 nucleotides are TGTGCCAGCACCGTAGCGGGAACTCGAGTGTACGAGCAGTACTTC. It translates to CASTVAGTRVYEQYF.

This clonotype was observed at least ten times. The CDR3 region is CASSFSFRQNTEAFF. DNA for the CDR3: TGTGCCAGCAGTTTCAGTTTTAGGCAGAACACTGAAGCTTTCTTT. J is TRBJ1-1 and V is TRBV27; D gene ambiguous. There are 15 residues in the CDR3. V was shortened by 3 bases and J by 1 base, with 12 bases between the two germline ends. Germline V gene data show CDR1 as MNHEY and CDR2 as SMNVEV (reference sequence).

This clonotype was detected ten times or more. The chain recombines TRBV10-3 with TRBJ1-6; D is perhaps TRBD1 (5 bases). Trimming removed 2 bases at V and 7 bases at J, with 9 bases between. CDR3 length equals 14 residues. Germline values: CDR1 ENHRY, CDR2 SYGVKD. This CDR3 reads CAISEDRKNSPLHF. The CDR3, as DNA: TGTGCCATCAGTGAGGACAGAAAAAATTCACCCCTCCACTTT.

This clonotype was seen many times. The gene calls are TRBV10-3 and TRBJ2-7; D might be TRBD1 (6 bases). V gave up 2 bases and J gave up 7 bases, with 15 bases separating them. The germline CDR1 and CDR2 sequences are ENHRY and SYGVKD. There are 14 residues in the CDR3. The CDR3, as DNA: TGTGCCATCAGTGAGGGGACAAGGGTTCAAGAGCAGTACTTC. It is translated as CAISEGTRVQEQYF.

This clonotype was detected only a few times. The chain combines TRBV20-1 with TRBJ2-7; D gene unclear. There are 12 residues in the CDR3. Per the germline V gene, CDR1 is DFQATT and CDR2 is SNEGSKA (reference sequence). V gave up 3 bases and J gave up 4 bases, with 10 bases separating them. DNA of the CDR3: TGCAGTGCTAGGTTAAGGGATTACGAGCAGTACTTC. Amino acid sequence: CSARLRDYEQYF.

V usage is TRBV20-1 and J usage is TRBJ1-1; D not certain. The ends were cut back, 3 bases at V and 3 bases at J, with 11 bases in the middle. The CDR3 runs to 13 residues. CDR1 DFQATT and CDR2 SNEGSKA come from the germline V gene (reference sequence). The CDR3 is CSASTDGDTEAFF. The CDR3 DNA is TGCAGTGCTAGTACGGACGGCGACACTGAAGCTTTCTTT.

This clonotype was seen only a few times. The CDR3 region is CASSLTYEQFF. The CDR3, as DNA: TGTGCCAGCAGTTTAACGTATGAGCAGTTCTTC. The J gene is TRBJ2-1, the V gene TRBV28, with D unresolved. Germline V lookup: CDR1 MDHEN, CDR2 SYDVKM. This CDR3 region has 11 residues. V was shortened by 2 bases and J by 8 bases, with 4 bases between the two germline ends.

At least ten counts were recorded for this clonotype. The chain joins TRBV4-1 to TRBJ1-5; a weak D match, TRBD1 (6 bases). Germline loops: CDR1 MGHRA, CDR2 YSYEKL. There are 17 residues in the CDR3. Trimming removed 5 bases at V and 0 bases at J, with 17 bases between. The CDR3 sequence: CASSKKITGNSNQPQHF. CDR3 nucleotide sequence: TGCGCCAGCAGCAAAAAGATCACAGGGAATAGCAATCAGCCCCAGCATTTT.

The chain uses TRBV5-1 and TRBJ2-5; 13 positions match TRBD2. Germline V gene data show CDR1 as SGHRS and CDR2 as YFSETQ. The J segment lost 1 base and the V segment lost 2 bases, leaving 8 bases of the junction unmatched. This CDR3 region has 18 residues. The CDR3 DNA follows: TGCGCCAGCAGCTTCTTCCCGGGACTAGCGGGACTCCAAGAGACCCAGTACTTC. Residues: CASSFFPGLAGLQETQYF.

The sample holds a few counts of this clonotype. The chain uses TRBV19 and TRBJ2-4; TRBD1 agrees at 8 bases. The CDR3 is 15 residues long. Germline-derived CDR1 and CDR2 are LNHDA and SQIVND (reference sequence). After removal of 6 bases from V and 2 bases from J, the junction contained 6 bases not matched to a gene. The CDR3: CASSRRQGPKNIQYF. The CDR3 DNA is TGTGCCAGTAGCAGAAGACAGGGGCCCAAAAACATTCAGTACTTC.

This clonotype was seen more than once but under ten times. The V call is TRBV29-1, the J call TRBJ2-7; D gene uncertain. CDR1 SQVTM and CDR2 ANQGSEA come from the germline V gene. Deletions cut 4 bases from V and 0 bases from J, with 10 bases between. There are 13 residues in the CDR3. The CDR3 nucleotides read TGCAGCGTTGCTACTCCGAGCTCCTACGAGCAGTACTTC. Translated, it gives CSVATPSSYEQYF.

This clonotype has more than one count but fewer than ten. V is TRBV19 and J is TRBJ2-7; a possible D gene is TRBD2 (6 bases). The germline CDR1 and CDR2 sequences are LNHDA and SQIVND (reference sequence). V was shortened by 3 bases and J by 3 bases, with 12 bases between the two germline ends. The CDR3 has 14 amino acids. The CDR3 loop is CASSMAGSDYEQYF. DNA of the CDR3: TGTGCCAGTAGTATGGCGGGGAGTGACTACGAGCAGTACTTC. The whole variable domain, remainder taken from reference TRBV19 and TRBJ2-7, is DGGITQSPKYLFRKEGQNVTLSCEQNLNHDAMYWYRQDPGQGLRLIYYSQIVNDFQKGDIAEGYSVSREKKESFPLTVTSAQKNPTAFYLCASSMAGSDYEQYFGPGTRLTVT.

The sample holds a few counts of this clonotype. The rearrangement uses TRBV28 and TRBJ2-5; 8 positions match TRBD2. V was pared by 8 bases and J by 4 bases, with 15 bases of the junction left unmatched. The germline V gene has CDR1 MDHEN and CDR2 SYDVKM. The CDR3 covers 16 residues. CDR3 nucleotide sequence: TGTGCCAGCTCTAAGGGCGGGAGGATGGGTCTAGAGACCCAGTACTTC. This translates into CASSKGGRMGLETQYF.

This clonotype showed up many times. This chain connects TRBV12-3 or TRBV12-4 to TRBJ2-2; no definite D call. The V end lost 3 bases, the J end lost 6 bases, and 5 bases lay between the germline ends. The CDR3 runs to 12 residues. The CDR3 DNA reads as TGTGCCAGCAGTTTTTCGGCCGGGGAGCTGTTTTTT. Its translation is CASSFSAGELFF.

This rearrangement joins TRBV28 to TRBJ2-7; 9 bases match TRBD2. The junction had 8 bases not matched to a gene; V was cut back by 5 bases and J by 3 bases. The CDR3 runs 15 residues. Germline V gene lookup returns CDR1 MDHEN and CDR2 SYDVKM. The CDR3 DNA reads TGTGCCAGCAGTCCAGTCGGCGGGAGGGACTACGAGCAGTACTTC. Translating it yields CASSPVGGRDYEQYF.